The T cell receptor (beta chain) under discussion was sequenced for a study of blood T cells in healthy people across ages. Isolating PBMCs gave at least 6 million of these cells per sample. The use of a sample-barcoded 5' primer and a J-beta primer mix characterized a second PCR of roughly 7 to 12 cycles. In TCRdb, the 5' RACE reads were re-called with MiXCR into one record per CDR3 protein. The sample shows 800,000 to 950,000 distinct CDR3 sequences, about 34% of them seen only once. From germline, CDR1 is KGHSH and CDR2 LQKENI. Trimming pared 2 bases from V and 3 bases from J, leaving 11 bases between. The CDR3 loop spans 14 amino acids.

The sample consisted of blood. The V call is TRBV18, the J call TRBJ2-7; D is ambiguous. The source is a man aged 18 to 29 in good health. The DNA of the CDR3 is TGTGCCAGCTCACCAGAGAGACGGAACTACGAGCAGTACTTC. Encoded protein: CASSPERRNYEQYF.